This record looks at one TCR beta chain sequence and its context. The data belong to a study of Ad26.COV2.S vaccination and SARS-CoV-2 variants. Indicated treatment: roughly 19 received Ad26.COV2.S at low or high dose, single or two shots; 5 received placebo; per-sample allocation not given. The study sampled participants on day 63 after the first vaccine or placebo injection. The CDR3 has 14 amino acids. Germline V gene data show CDR1 as KGHSH and CDR2 as LQKENI. The V end was cut by 3 bases, the J end by 0 bases, with 6 bases between. The assay was immunoSEQ multiplex PCR, and TCRdb's table has in-frame clones only and misses some. The repertoire holds around 250,000 clones, 87% seen once, with 2.9% in the top ten.

This clonotype originated in a person between 18 and 59 years old who received the Ad26.COV2.S COVID-19 vaccine or a placebo. The chain employs TRBV18 and TRBJ1-5; D remains unclear. The material was peripheral blood, obtained in a trial of Ad26.COV2.S vaccine versus placebo. DNA for the CDR3: TGTGCCAGCTCACCTGAAACTAGCAATCAGCCCCAGCATTTT. Protein: CASSPETSNQPQHF.